The 31 T cell receptor beta chains in this list originate from one sample, sequenced in a study of shared clonotypes between healthy human individuals. Assay: immunoSEQ multiplex PCR; the TCRdb copy retains only in-frame clones and omits some. The data hold fewer than 500,000 clones, with roughly 85% observed a single time. Specimen: PBMCs. The receptors shown here come from a woman between 40 and 55 years old in good health. Some clones in this sample may be carry-over from other donors' samples.

This chain joins TRBV2 and TRBJ2-7; no reliable D call. CDR1 is SNHLY and CDR2 is FYNNEI in the germline V gene. This CDR3 has 12 residues. Trimming shortened V by 5 bases and J by 1 base, and 6 bases separated the two germline ends. In DNA form, the CDR3 reads TGTGCCAGCAGTATCCAGTCCTACGAGCAGTACTTC. Translated: CASSIQSYEQYF. The full variable domain, with the rest looked up from reference TRBV2 and TRBJ2-7, is EPEVTQTPSHQVTQMGQEVILRCVPISNHLYFYWYRQILGQKVEFLVSFYNNEISEKSEIFDDQFSVERPDGSNFTLKIRSTKLEDSAMYFCASSIQSYEQYFGPGTRLTVT.

The genes are TRBV6-5 and TRBJ2-1, with 9 bases fitting TRBD2. V shed 4 bases and J 8 bases; nucleotides not matched to a gene: 9. In germline, CDR1 is MNHEY, CDR2 SVGAGI. CDR3 length: 15 residues. The CDR3 loop reads CASSSSTSGWDEQFF. The CDR3 nucleotides read TGTGCCAGCAGTTCCTCGACTAGCGGATGGGATGAGCAGTTCTTC.

The chain joins TRBV10-3 to TRBJ2-5; 8 bases agree with TRBD1. The trim removed 10 bases at V and 2 bases at J, leaving 3 bases unmatched. Germline V gene data show CDR1 as ENHRY and CDR2 as SYGVKD. The CDR3 consists of 12 residues. The CDR3, as DNA: TGTGCCACCGGACAGGGACAAGAGACCCAGTACTTC. It is translated as CATGQGQETQYF.

This chain links TRBV6-1 with TRBJ2-5; the match to TRBD2 covers 10 bases. With V trimmed by 2 bases and J by 4 bases, 4 bases remained unmatched. Germline CDR1 is MNHNS and CDR2 is SASEGT. The CDR3 length is 15 residues. In DNA form, the CDR3 reads TGTGCCAGCAGTGAACTAGCGGGAGTAGGAGAGACCCAGTACTTC. Protein sequence: CASSELAGVGETQYF.

This clone appeared a single time. V is TRBV18 and J is TRBJ1-1; D ambiguous. The CDR3 spans 15 residues. CDR1 KGHSH and CDR2 LQKENI come from the germline V gene. V lost 3 bases and J lost 5, with 16 bases in between. The CDR3 region is CASSPREGMETEAFF. The CDR3 DNA reads as TGTGCCAGCTCACCTAGGGAGGGCATGGAGACTGAAGCTTTCTTT.

The gene calls are TRBV28 and TRBJ2-7; no definite D call. V gave up 6 bases and J gave up 3 bases, with 6 bases separating them. Germline V gives CDR1 MDHEN, CDR2 SYDVKM. There are 11 residues in the CDR3. This CDR3 is CASRDNYEQYF. As DNA, the CDR3 is TGTGCCAGCAGAGACAACTACGAGCAGTACTTC.

This clone was detected once. The V and J genes are TRBV11-2 and TRBJ2-7, with TRBD2 matching 11 bases. CDR1 and CDR2 from the germline V gene are SGHAT and FQNNGV. V lost 7 bases to trimming and J lost 5 bases; unmatched junction nucleotides: 10. CDR3 length equals 15 residues. CDR3 protein: CASTLLAGVNHEQYF. In DNA form, the CDR3 reads TGTGCCAGCACTCTACTAGCGGGAGTTAACCACGAGCAGTACTTC.

This clone was seen a single time. The rearrangement links TRBV7-8 to TRBJ1-1, with D hard to call. CDR1 SGHVS and CDR2 FQNEAQ come from the germline V gene. The CDR3 is 13 amino acids. The V end was cut by 6 bases, the J end by 7 bases, with 15 bases between. In nucleotides, the CDR3 is TGTGCCAGCAGTCATCGGTCAGGATATGAAGCTTTCTTT. Its protein product is CASSHRSGYEAFF.

The chain recombines TRBV27 with TRBJ2-4; no clear D. CDR3 length: 13 residues. Germline CDR1 MNHEY, CDR2 SMNVEV (reference sequence). V lost 5 bases to trimming and J lost 8 bases, with 13 bases between them. CDR3 nucleotide sequence: TGTGCCAGCAGTAGCCGTGGGTGGGACATTCAGTACTTC. Protein product: CASSSRGWDIQYF.

This chain uses TRBV18 with TRBJ2-2, with 7 bases identical to TRBD2. The CDR3 length is 15 residues. CDR1 is KGHSH and CDR2 is LQKENI in the germline V gene. With 2 bases clipped from V and 3 bases from J, the junction kept 3 bases outside the gene matches. The CDR3 reads CASSPDSGYTGELFF. CDR3 DNA sequence: TGTGCCAGCTCACCAGATAGCGGGTACACCGGGGAGCTGTTTTTT.

This clone came up a few times. The gene calls are TRBV9 and TRBJ1-1; TRBD1 is a possible D gene (5 bases). The CDR3 extends over 14 amino acids. The V end was cut by 2 bases, the J end by 4 bases, with 12 bases between. CDR1 is SGDLS and CDR2 is YYNGEE in the germline V gene. The CDR3 sequence is CASSVAGLSTEAFF. The CDR3, as DNA: TGTGCCAGCAGCGTGGCGGGACTCTCCACTGAAGCTTTCTTT.

This clone was observed a few times. The V call is TRBV5-4, the J call TRBJ2-3, with 7 bases matching TRBD2. The CDR3 totals 15 residues. The ends lost 4 bases at V and 2 bases at J; junction bases unmatched: 7. The germline CDR1 and CDR2 sequences are SGHNT and YYREEE (reference sequence). The CDR3 protein is CASSLRGSFTDTQYF. CDR3 nucleotide sequence: TGTGCCAGCAGCCTTCGCGGGAGTTTCACAGATACGCAGTATTTT.

This clone was counted once. The rearrangement uses TRBV5-5 and TRBJ2-5; 7 bases align to TRBD1. Germline V CDR1 and CDR2: SGHKS, YYEKEE (reference sequence). This CDR3 has 14 amino acids. J gave up 2 bases and V 1 base, and 2 bases lay outside the gene matches. The CDR3 sequence: CASSLWTGQETQYF. Written as DNA, the CDR3 is TGTGCCAGCAGCTTGTGGACAGGACAAGAGACCCAGTACTTC.

The V call is TRBV27, the J call TRBJ2-1; 8 bases map to TRBD1. Trimming at V came to 4 bases and at J to 0 bases, leaving 2 bases not matched to a gene. CDR1 MNHEY and CDR2 SMNVEV come from the germline V gene (reference sequence). This CDR3 has 15 residues. The CDR3 loop reads CASSSGQGSYNEQFF. The CDR3, as DNA: TGTGCCAGCAGTTCCGGACAGGGCTCCTACAATGAGCAGTTCTTC.

The V call is TRBV11-2, the J call TRBJ2-1, with D possibly matching TRBD1 (5 bases). In germline, CDR1 is SGHAT, CDR2 FQNNGV. The germline V and J ends were trimmed by 5 bases and 0 bases, with 11 bases remaining between them. CDR3 length: 15 residues. The CDR3 region is CASSPDRFSYNEQFF. CDR3 nucleotides: TGTGCCAGCAGCCCCGACAGATTCTCCTACAATGAGCAGTTCTTC.

In this sample, this clone turned up once. The rearrangement links TRBV6-4 to TRBJ2-7; D perhaps matches TRBD2 (5 bases). Trimming left V 1 base short and J 2 bases short, with 21 bases between. CDR3 size: 18 residues. Germline CDR1 reads MRHNA; CDR2 reads SNTAGT. CDR3 amino acids: CASSDLPPCNLGAYEQYF. The CDR3 nucleotides read TGTGCCAGCAGTGACTTGCCCCCCTGCAACCTGGGAGCCTACGAGCAGTACTTC.

This clone came up once. The chain joins TRBV7-9 to TRBJ2-7, with TRBD1 matching over 10 bases. V trimming: 4 bases; J trimming: 2 bases; junction bases outside the gene matches: 11. Germline V gives CDR1 SEHNR, CDR2 FQNEAQ (reference sequence). The CDR3 has 17 amino acids. CDR3 region: CASSSSKGQGVTYEQYF. DNA for the CDR3: TGTGCCAGCAGCTCATCTAAAGGACAGGGGGTTACCTACGAGCAGTACTTC.

The rearrangement uses TRBV19 and TRBJ1-1; D is uncertain. Trimming took 3 bases from V and 1 from J, leaving 6 bases between them. This CDR3 is 13 amino acids long. CDR1 and CDR2 from the germline V gene are LNHDA and SQIVND (reference sequence). The CDR3 DNA is TGTGCCAGTAGTATTACGACGAACACTGAAGCTTTCTTT. It translates to CASSITTNTEAFF.

The chain carries TRBV14 and TRBJ2-2; D uncertain. V was clipped by 1 base and J by 7 bases, with 7 bases between them. There are 13 residues in the CDR3. Germline CDR1 reads SGHDN; CDR2 reads FVKESK. The CDR3 bases are TGTGCCAGCAGCCAAGGGGCTGTCGGGGAGCTGTTTTTT. Its protein product is CASSQGAVGELFF.

The chain links TRBV18 to TRBJ2-5, with D possibly being TRBD1 (6 bases). There are 14 residues in the CDR3. V was pared by 6 bases and J by 1 base, with 12 bases between. The germline V gene encodes CDR1 KGHSH and CDR2 LQKENI. The CDR3 bases are TGTGCCAGCTCCCCGGACAGACTCCAAGAGACCCAGTACTTC. Translation gives CASSPDRLQETQYF.

J is TRBJ1-1 and V is TRBV6-1; 9 bases align to TRBD1. The CDR3 spans 15 residues. V was pared by 3 bases and J by 3 bases, with 5 bases of the junction left unmatched. From germline, CDR1 is MNHNS and CDR2 SASEGT. CDR3 DNA: TGTGCCAGCAGTGAGGACAGGGGTCTGGACACTGAAGCTTTCTTT. Its protein product is CASSEDRGLDTEAFF.

The V gene is TRBV6-1, the J gene TRBJ1-1; maybe TRBD1 (5 bases). This CDR3 has 15 amino acids. V gave up 2 bases and J gave up 0 bases, with 10 bases separating them. Per germline, CDR1 MNHNS and CDR2 SASEGT. This CDR3 reads CASSEMSGMNTEAFF. Written as DNA, the CDR3 is TGTGCCAGCAGTGAAATGTCAGGGATGAACACTGAAGCTTTCTTT.

This clone showed up just a few times. The rearrangement uses TRBV5-1 and TRBJ1-2, with 11 bases matching TRBD1. The germline V gene has CDR1 SGHRS and CDR2 YFSETQ. V lost 4 bases and J lost 4; bases outside the gene matches: 3. The CDR3 covers 14 residues. The CDR3 region has the DNA TGCGCCAGCAGCGGGACAGGGGGTTCCTATGGCTACACCTTC. This codes for CASSGTGGSYGYTF.

The V and J genes are TRBV9 and TRBJ2-4; the D gene is possibly TRBD2 (7 bases). Trimming removed 0 bases at V and 6 bases at J, with 13 bases between. Germline CDR1 SGDLS, CDR2 YYNGEE. This CDR3 region has 15 residues. This CDR3 is CASSVAGGAGNIQYF. The CDR3 DNA is TGTGCCAGCAGCGTAGCGGGGGGCGCGGGAAACATTCAGTACTTC.

This clone occurred a few times. Germline is not matched at one junction end, which may reflect a read error. This chain links TRBV7-7 with TRBJ1-4, with TRBD1 identical over 8 bases. This CDR3 has 14 residues. CDR1 SSHAT and CDR2 FNYEAQ come from the germline V gene (reference sequence). The CDR3, as DNA: TGTGCTAGCAGCTCGGACAGGGAGGGAGAAAAACTGTTTTTT. Protein product: CASSSDREGEKLFF.

This chain links TRBV15 with TRBJ2-5; perhaps TRBD1 as D (5 bases). The CDR3 covers 15 residues. The V end lost 1 base, the J end lost 1 base, and 10 bases lay between the germline ends. The germline CDR1 and CDR2 sequences are LNHNV and YYDKDF (reference sequence). CDR3 amino acids: CATSRAGRSQETQYF. DNA of the CDR3: TGTGCCACCAGCAGAGCAGGGCGGAGCCAAGAGACCCAGTACTTC.

The V gene is TRBV5-4, the J gene TRBJ2-1, with 14 positions matching TRBD2. Germline-derived CDR1 and CDR2 are SGHNT and YYREEE (reference sequence). The J segment lost 7 bases and the V segment lost 3 bases, leaving 9 bases of the junction unmatched. The CDR3 is 17 residues long. CDR3 nucleotide sequence: TGTGCCAGCAGCTACCCGGGACTAGCGGGAGTAAGGAATGAGCAGTTCTTC. Translated: CASSYPGLAGVRNEQFF. Full variable domain (outside the CDR3, taken from reference TRBV5-4 and TRBJ2-1): ETGVTQSPTHLIKTRGQQVTLRCSSQSGHNTVSWYQQALGQGPQFIFQYYREEENGRGNFPPRFSGLQFPNYSSELNVNALELDDSALYLCASSYPGLAGVRNEQFFGPGTRLTVL.

The genes are TRBV28 and TRBJ2-5; no reliable D call. The germline V gene encodes CDR1 MDHEN and CDR2 SYDVKM. CDR3 length: 15 residues. The V gene lost 5 bases and the J gene lost 1 base, with 14 bases spanning the gap. The CDR3 here is CASSRMTGVQETQYF. In DNA form, the CDR3 reads TGTGCCAGCAGTCGCATGACGGGCGTCCAAGAGACCCAGTACTTC.

This chain joins TRBV2 and TRBJ2-1, with D maybe TRBD2 (7 bases). V dropped 5 bases and J dropped 5 bases, with 16 bases sitting between them. CDR1 SNHLY and CDR2 FYNNEI come from the germline V gene. The CDR3 spans 15 residues. CDR3 sequence reads: CASSLGGTTDNEQFF. In DNA, the CDR3 is TGTGCCAGCAGTTTAGGGGGGACTACTGACAATGAGCAGTTCTTC. Looking up the rest from reference TRBV2 and TRBJ2-1 gives the full variable domain: EPEVTQTPSHQVTQMGQEVILRCVPISNHLYFYWYRQILGQKVEFLVSFYNNEISEKSEIFDDQFSVERPDGSNFTLKIRSTKLEDSAMYFCASSLGGTTDNEQFFGPGTRLTVL.

This clone was observed once. V gene TRBV5-1 combines with J gene TRBJ2-7; 7 bases fit TRBD1. CDR1 SGHRS and CDR2 YFSETQ come from the germline V gene. The CDR3 is 12 residues long. Trimming removed 4 bases from V and 7 bases from J; junction bases left unmatched: 5. In nucleotides, the CDR3 is TGCGCCAGCAGCCAGGGACAGCGGGAGCAGTACTTC. Encoded protein: CASSQGQREQYF.

This clone showed up just a few times. The CDR3 region is CASSPLAGWGTDTQYF. CDR3 coding DNA: TGTGCCAGCAGCCCTCTTGCAGGGTGGGGGACAGATACGCAGTATTTT. The chain joins TRBV11-2 to TRBJ2-3; D tentatively fits TRBD1 or TRBD2 (5 bases each). Looked up from germline, CDR1 is SGHAT and CDR2 is FQNNGV. The CDR3 consists of 16 residues. Trimming removed 5 bases from V and 3 bases from J, with 18 bases in between.